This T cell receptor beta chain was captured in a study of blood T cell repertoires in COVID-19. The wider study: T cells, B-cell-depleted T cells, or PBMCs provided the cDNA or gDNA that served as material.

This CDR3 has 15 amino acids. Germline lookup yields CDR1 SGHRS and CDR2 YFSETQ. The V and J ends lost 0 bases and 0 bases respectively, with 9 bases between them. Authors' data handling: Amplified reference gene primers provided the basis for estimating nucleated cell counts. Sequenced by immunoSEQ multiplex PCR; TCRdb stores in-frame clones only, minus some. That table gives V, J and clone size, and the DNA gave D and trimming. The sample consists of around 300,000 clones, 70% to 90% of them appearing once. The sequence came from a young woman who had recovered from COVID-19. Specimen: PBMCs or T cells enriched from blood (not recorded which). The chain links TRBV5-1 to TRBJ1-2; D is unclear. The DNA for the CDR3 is TGCGCCAGCAGCTTGGGAACAGAGTCTAACTATGGCTACACCTTC. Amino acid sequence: CASSLGTESNYGYTF.